This TCR beta chain came from a study of cytomegalovirus exposure and HLA in healthy donors. Study overall: Counted in an early data release were 75 million to 85 million unique TCRs from HLA-typed donors. Findings and caveats of the study: Among the CMV-associated chains, a few were confirmed in vitro as specific for CMV antigens. After further analysis at a later stage, 16,951 TCR beta sequences were associated with HLA alleles at 0.05 false discovery rate. The productive fraction for most TCR beta V segments was about 90% or about 30% in an earlier analysis.

Concerning this clone: No antigen is known for it.

The PCR was carried out with 60 Vbeta primers and 13 Jbeta primers. Measured with immunoSEQ multiplex PCR; TCRdb has only the in-frame clones, and not every one. The table records more than 95,000 clones, around 10% of them present only once. Germline CDR1 SGDLS, CDR2 YYNGEE. The V gene end was trimmed by 3 bases and the J gene end by 4 bases; junction bases not matched to a gene: 18. This CDR3 is 18 amino acids long. The sequencing input was PBMCs. This sequence originates from a man in his forties in good health and CMV-seropositive. The rearrangement joins TRBV9 to TRBJ2-7; 8 bases line up with TRBD1. The CDR3 region is CASSATPGLGTGLYEQYF. The DNA of the CDR3 is TGTGCCAGCAGCGCTACCCCCGGTTTGGGGACAGGACTATACGAGCAGTACTTC.